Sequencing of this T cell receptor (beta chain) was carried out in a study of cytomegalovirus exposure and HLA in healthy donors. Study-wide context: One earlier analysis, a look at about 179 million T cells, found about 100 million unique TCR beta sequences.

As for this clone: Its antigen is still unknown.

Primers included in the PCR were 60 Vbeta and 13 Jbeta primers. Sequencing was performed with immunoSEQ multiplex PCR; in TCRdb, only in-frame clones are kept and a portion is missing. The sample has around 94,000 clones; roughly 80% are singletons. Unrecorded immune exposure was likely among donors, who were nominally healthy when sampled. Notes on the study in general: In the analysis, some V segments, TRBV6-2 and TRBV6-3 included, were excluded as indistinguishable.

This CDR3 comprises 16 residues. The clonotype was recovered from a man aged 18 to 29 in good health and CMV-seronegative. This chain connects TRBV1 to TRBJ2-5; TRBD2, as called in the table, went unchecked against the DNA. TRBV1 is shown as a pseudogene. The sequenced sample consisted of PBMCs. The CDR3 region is CTSSQVVAGVPETQYF. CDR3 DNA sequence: TGCACCAGCAGCCAAGTGGTAGCGGGAGTCCCAGAGACCCAGTACTTC.